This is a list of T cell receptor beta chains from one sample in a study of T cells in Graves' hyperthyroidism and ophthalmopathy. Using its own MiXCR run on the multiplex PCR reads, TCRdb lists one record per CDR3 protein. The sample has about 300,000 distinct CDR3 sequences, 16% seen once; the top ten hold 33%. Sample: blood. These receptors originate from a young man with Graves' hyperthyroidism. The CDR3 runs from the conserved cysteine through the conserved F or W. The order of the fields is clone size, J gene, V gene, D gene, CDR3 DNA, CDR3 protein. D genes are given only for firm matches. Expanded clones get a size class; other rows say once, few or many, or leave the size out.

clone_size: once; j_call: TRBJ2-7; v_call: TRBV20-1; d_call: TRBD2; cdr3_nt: TGCAGTGCTAGAGATCTAGCGGGAGGGCCCGAGCAGTACTTC; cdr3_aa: CSARDLAGGPEQYF
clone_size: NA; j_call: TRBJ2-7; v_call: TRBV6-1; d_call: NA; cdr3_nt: TGTGCCAGCAGTGCCGGACTACTCGTGGAGCAGTACTTC; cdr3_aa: CASSAGLLVEQYF
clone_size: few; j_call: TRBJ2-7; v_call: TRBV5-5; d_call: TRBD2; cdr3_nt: TGTGCCAGCACCCCCCGCTTGGCTAGCGGTCCGGGGGAGCAGTACTTC; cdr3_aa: CASTPRLASGPGEQYF
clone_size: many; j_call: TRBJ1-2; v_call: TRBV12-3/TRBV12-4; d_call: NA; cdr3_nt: TGTGCCAGCGGGTACAGGGAAACTAATGGCTACACCTTC; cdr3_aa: CASGYRETNGYTF
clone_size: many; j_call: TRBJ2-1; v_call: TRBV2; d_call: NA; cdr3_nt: TGTGCCAGCAGTACAAGCGGAGAGGTCTCCTACAATGAGCAGTTCTTC; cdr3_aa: CASSTSGEVSYNEQFF
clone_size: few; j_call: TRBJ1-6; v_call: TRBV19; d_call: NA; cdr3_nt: TGTGCCAGTAGTATTCGGGGGGATAGGTCACCCCTCCACTTT; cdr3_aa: CASSIRGDRSPLHF
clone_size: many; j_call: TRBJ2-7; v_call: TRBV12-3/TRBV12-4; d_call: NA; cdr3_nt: TGTGCCAGCAGCCGCGGACCTGGCGAGCAGTACTTC; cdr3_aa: CASSRGPGEQYF
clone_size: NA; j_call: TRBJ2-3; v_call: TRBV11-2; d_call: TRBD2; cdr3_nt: TGTGCCAGCAGCTTACTAGCGGGAGGCGACCCGAGAGGTACGCAGTATTTT; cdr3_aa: CASSLLAGGDPRGTQYF
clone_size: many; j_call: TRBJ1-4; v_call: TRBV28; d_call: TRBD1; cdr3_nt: TGTGCCAGCAGTTCCCGCCGGGACAGGGGGGAAAAACTGTTTTTT; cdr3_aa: CASSSRRDRGEKLFF
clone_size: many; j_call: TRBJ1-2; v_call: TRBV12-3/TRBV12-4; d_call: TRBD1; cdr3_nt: TGTGCCAGCAGACCCGGGACAGGGGATGGCTACACCTTC; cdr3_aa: CASRPGTGDGYTF
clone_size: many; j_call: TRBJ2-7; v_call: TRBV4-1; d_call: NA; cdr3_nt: TGCGCCAGCAGCCAAGATTCCCACGAGCAGTACTTC; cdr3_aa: CASSQDSHEQYF
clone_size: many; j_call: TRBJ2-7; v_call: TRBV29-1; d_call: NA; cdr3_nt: TGCAGCGTTTTGGCCGAGCCCTACGAGCAGTACTTC; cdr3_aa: CSVLAEPYEQYF
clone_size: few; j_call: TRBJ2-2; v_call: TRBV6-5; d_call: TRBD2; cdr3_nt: TGTGCCAGCAGTTACGAGGCGGGAGGGGACACCGGGGAGCTGTTTTTT; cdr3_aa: CASSYEAGGDTGELFF
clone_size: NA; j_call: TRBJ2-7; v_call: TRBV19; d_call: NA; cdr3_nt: TGTGCCAGTAGGCGGAGGGGACGAGTATCCTACGAGCAGTACTTC; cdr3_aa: CASRRRGRVSYEQYF
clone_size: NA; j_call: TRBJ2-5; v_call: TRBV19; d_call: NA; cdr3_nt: TGTGCCAGTAGTATAAACCGTATGGAGACCCAGTACTTC; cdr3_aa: CASSINRMETQYF
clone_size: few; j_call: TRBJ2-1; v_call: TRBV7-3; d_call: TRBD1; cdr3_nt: TGTGCCAGCAGCGCCCAGACAGGGGCCAGGGAGCAGTTCTTC; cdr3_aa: CASSAQTGAREQFF
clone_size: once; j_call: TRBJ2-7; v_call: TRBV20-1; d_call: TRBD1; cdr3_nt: TGCAGTGCTAGCAGGGGGCCCTTTTACGAGCAGTACTTC; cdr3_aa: CSASRGPFYEQYF
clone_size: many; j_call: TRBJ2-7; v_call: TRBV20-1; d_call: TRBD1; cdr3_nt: TGCAGTGCTAGAGATGACCGGACAGGGAACGAGCAGTACTTC; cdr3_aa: CSARDDRTGNEQYF
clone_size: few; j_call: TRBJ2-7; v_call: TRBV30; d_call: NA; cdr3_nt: TGTGCCTGGAGACTAGCCTACGAGCAGCACTTC; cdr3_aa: CAWRLAYEQHF
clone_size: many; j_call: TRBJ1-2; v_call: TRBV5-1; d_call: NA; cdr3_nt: TGCGCCAGCACCCCGGACTATCCTAACTATGGCTACACCTTC; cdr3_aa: CASTPDYPNYGYTF
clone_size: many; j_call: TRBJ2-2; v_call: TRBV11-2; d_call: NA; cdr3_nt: TGTGCCAGCAGCTTAACAGGACCCACCGGGGAGCTGTTTTTT; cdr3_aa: CASSLTGPTGELFF
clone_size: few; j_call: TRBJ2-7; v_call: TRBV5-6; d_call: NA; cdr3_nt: TGTGCCAGCAGCACCGACGGGGAATACGAGCAGTACTTC; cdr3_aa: CASSTDGEYEQYF
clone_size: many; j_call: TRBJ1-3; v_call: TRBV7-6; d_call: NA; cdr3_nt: TGTGCCAGCAGCTTAGGGCGTTCTGGAAACACCATATATTTT; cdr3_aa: CASSLGRSGNTIYF
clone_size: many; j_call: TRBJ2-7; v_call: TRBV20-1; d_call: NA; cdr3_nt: TGCAGTCAAAGGGGAAGGAGCTCCTACGAGCAGTACTTC; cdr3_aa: CSQRGRSSYEQYF
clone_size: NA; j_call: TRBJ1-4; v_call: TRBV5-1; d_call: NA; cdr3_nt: TGCGCCAGCAGCTTCGGGGGTGCAACTAATGAAAAACTGTTTTTT; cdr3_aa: CASSFGGATNEKLFF
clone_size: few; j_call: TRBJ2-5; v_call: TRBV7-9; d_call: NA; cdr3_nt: TGTGCCAGCAGCCTATGGGGTGGGAATATGTACTTC; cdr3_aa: CASSLWGGNMYF
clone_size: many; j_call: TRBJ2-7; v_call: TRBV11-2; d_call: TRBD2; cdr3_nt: TGTGCCAGCGGCTGGACTAGGCAGGCCGAGCAGTACTTC; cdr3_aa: CASGWTRQAEQYF
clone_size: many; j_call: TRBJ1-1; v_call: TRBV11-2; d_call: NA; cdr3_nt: TGTGCCAGCAGCTTGGCTACCGCGAGCCCTGAAGCTTTCTTT; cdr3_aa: CASSLATASPEAFF
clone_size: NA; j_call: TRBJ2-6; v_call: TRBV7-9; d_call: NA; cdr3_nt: TGTGCCAGCAGCTTAGGCTCCCCTGGGGCCAACGTCCTGACTTTC; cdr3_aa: CASSLGSPGANVLTF
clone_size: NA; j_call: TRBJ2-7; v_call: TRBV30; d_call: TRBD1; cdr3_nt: TGTGCCTGGACAACAGGACAGGGAGTCTACGAGCAGTACTTC; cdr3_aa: CAWTTGQGVYEQYF
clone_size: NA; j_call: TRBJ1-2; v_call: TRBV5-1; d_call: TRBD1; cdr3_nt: TGTGCCAGCAGCTTGGGACAGGACTACACCTTC; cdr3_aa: CASSLGQDYTF
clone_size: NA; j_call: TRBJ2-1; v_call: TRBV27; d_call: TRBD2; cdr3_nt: TGTGCCAGCAGTGGACTAGCGGATTCCTACAATGAGCAGTTCTTC; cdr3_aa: CASSGLADSYNEQFF
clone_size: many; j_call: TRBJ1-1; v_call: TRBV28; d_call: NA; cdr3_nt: TGTGCCAGCATCCGGACAGCGAACACTGAAGCTTTCTTT; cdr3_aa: CASIRTANTEAFF
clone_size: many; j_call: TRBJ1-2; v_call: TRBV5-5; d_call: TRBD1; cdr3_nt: TGTGCCAGCAGCTTACAGGGGGCGATTTTCTATGGCTACACCTTC; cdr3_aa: CASSLQGAIFYGYTF
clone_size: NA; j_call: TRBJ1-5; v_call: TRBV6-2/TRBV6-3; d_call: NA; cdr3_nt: TGTGCCAGCAGTTACTCTTACAGGAAGAACAATCAGCCCCAGCATTTT; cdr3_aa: CASSYSYRKNNQPQHF
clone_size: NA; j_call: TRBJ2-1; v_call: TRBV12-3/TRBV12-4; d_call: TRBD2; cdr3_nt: TGTGCCAGCAGTGACCAGACTAGCGGAGCCTACAATGAGCAGTTCTTC; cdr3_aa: CASSDQTSGAYNEQFF
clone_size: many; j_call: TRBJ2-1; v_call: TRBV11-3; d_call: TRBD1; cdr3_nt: TGTGCCAGCAGCTTAGATCTTTGGGGACAGAGCTCCTACAATGAGCAGTTCTTC; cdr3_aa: CASSLDLWGQSSYNEQFF
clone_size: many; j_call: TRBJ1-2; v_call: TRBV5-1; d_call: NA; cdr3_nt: TGCGCCAGCAGTAGGACAGAAGCTAACTATGGCTACACCTTC; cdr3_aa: CASSRTEANYGYTF
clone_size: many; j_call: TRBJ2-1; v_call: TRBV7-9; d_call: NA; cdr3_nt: TGTGCCAGCGGGAAGGGGGAGGGATCCTACAATGAGCAGTTCTTC; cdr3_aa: CASGKGEGSYNEQFF
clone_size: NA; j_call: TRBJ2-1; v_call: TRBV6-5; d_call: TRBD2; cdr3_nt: TGTGCCGGCAGCTACGGGGGGTATGGGGGTAATGAGCAGTTCTTC; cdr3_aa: CAGSYGGYGGNEQFF